What follows are 28 T cell receptor beta chains derived from one specimen sequenced in a study (dated by TCRdb to the mid-2010s). Library construction relied on multiplex PCR. TCRdb lists the instrument as Ion Torrent PGM. Adaptor-ligated barcode primers were used to amplify TRBV12-4/TRBJ1-2 clonotypes in the approximately 23-patient analysis. The public sequencing data were trimmed at Q25 with fastp and processed into clonotypes with MiXCR by TCRdb, which kept only in-frame beta chains. Duplicate CDR3 protein sequences are folded into a single record with the most common DNA and genes. The sample table contains roughly 2,000 distinct CDR3 sequences; only one count was recorded for 18% of them. The top ten hold 25% to 30% of the sample. Tregs were isolated as CD4+CD25+CD127-/low cells. The sample consisted of Tregs sorted from blood. These receptors were collected from a female donor with breast cancer.

This clonotype ranks as medium-sized. The chain links TRBV12-3 or TRBV12-4 to TRBJ1-2; D is unresolved. The CDR3 totals 15 residues. Between the trimmed V and J ends, which lost 3 bases and 2 bases, there was a span of 13 bases. The CDR3 here is CASSLSNLRNYGYTF. The CDR3 DNA reads as TGTGCCAGCAGTTTGTCAAACCTTCGGAACTATGGCTACACCTTC.

This clonotype qualifies as medium-sized. V is TRBV12-3 or TRBV12-4 and J is TRBJ1-2; D might be TRBD1 (5 bases). This CDR3 is built from 13 residues. V was pared by 6 bases and J by 8 bases, with 16 bases between. CDR3 amino acids: CASSDRRTRGYTF. CDR3 in DNA: TGTGCCAGCAGCGACAGACGGACCAGAGGCTACACCTTC.

This clonotype was counted many times. The V gene is TRBV12-3 or TRBV12-4, the J gene TRBJ1-2; no clear D. There are 13 residues in the CDR3. Trimming took 2 bases from V and 4 from J, leaving 8 bases between them. CDR3 protein: CASSLRLLYGYTF. The CDR3 nucleotides read TGTGCCAGCAGTTTACGCCTCCTCTATGGCTACACCTTC.

This clonotype counts as medium-sized. The V and J genes are TRBV12-3 or TRBV12-4 and TRBJ1-2; the D is unclear. This CDR3 is 13 amino acids long. Trimming took 5 bases from V and 8 from J, leaving 15 bases between them. CDR3 in DNA: TGTGCCAGCAGTCCTGGAAGCACTTGGGGCTACACCTTC. This translates into CASSPGSTWGYTF.

By its share, this clonotype is large. This chain connects TRBV12-3 or TRBV12-4 to TRBJ1-2; possibly TRBD1 for D (5 bases). This CDR3 is built from 15 residues. V lost 6 bases, J lost 4 bases, and 18 bases lay in between. The CDR3 sequence: CASRHQGVGLYGYTF. CDR3 nucleotides: TGTGCCAGCAGACACCAGGGTGTAGGGCTCTATGGCTACACCTTC.

Note on this clonotype: A clone one base away is much larger, so this may be a read error. The chain couples TRBV12-3 or TRBV12-4 to TRBJ1-2, with unresolved D. The CDR3 runs 12 residues. The CDR3 sequence is CASLGNNYGCTF. The CDR3 nucleotides read TGTGCCAGCTTGGGGAACAACTATGGCTGCACCTTC.

By share, this clonotype counts as medium-sized. The chain links TRBV12-3 or TRBV12-4 to TRBJ1-2, with TRBD1 matching over 7 bases. This CDR3 comprises 14 residues. V lost 6 bases to trimming and J lost 8 bases; unmatched junction nucleotides: 12. The CDR3 reads CASSRNRGVGGYTF. CDR3 nucleotide sequence: TGTGCCAGCAGCCGCAACAGGGGAGTTGGCGGCTACACCTTC.

This clonotype is medium-sized within its sample. The chain employs TRBV12-3 or TRBV12-4 and TRBJ1-2; a possible D gene is TRBD1 (6 bases). V was shortened by 7 bases and J by 4 bases, with 13 bases between the two germline ends. There are 13 residues in the CDR3. The CDR3 DNA follows: TGTGCCAGCACCCAGGGGACCTTCTATGGCTACACCTTC. Protein: CASTQGTFYGYTF.

This clonotype is labeled as large (0.1 to 1%). The V gene is TRBV12-3 or TRBV12-4, the J gene TRBJ1-2; D is unresolved. The CDR3 runs to 14 residues. The V end was cut by 5 bases, the J end by 8 bases, with 18 bases between. The CDR3 DNA reads as TGTGCCAGCAGTCCCGTGAAGGGAGGAGAAGGCTACACCTTC. Its translation is CASSPVKGGEGYTF.

This clonotype was seen a few times. Given the absence of the conserved phenylalanine or tryptophan at the CDR3 end, a read error is likely. The V and J genes are TRBV12-3 or TRBV12-4 and TRBJ1-2, with D unresolved. CDR3 length equals 13 residues. The V gene lost 4 bases and the J gene lost 4 bases, with 10 bases spanning the gap. The CDR3 is CASSWTVAYGYTL. CDR3 bases: TGTGCCAGCAGTTGGACTGTGGCCTATGGCTACACCCTC.

Points on this clonotype: Since a much larger clone is just one base distant, this may be a read error. The CDR3 does not close with the conserved phenylalanine or tryptophan, likely indicating a read error. The chain uses TRBV12-3 or TRBV12-4 and TRBJ1-2; D is ambiguous. The CDR3 contains 11 residues. V shed 8 bases and J shed 5 bases, with 9 bases lying between them. The CDR3 DNA follows: TGTGCCAGCCGGGCCAGTTATGGCTACACCTCC. Its protein product is CASRASYGYTS.

This clonotype qualifies as medium-sized. The chain joins TRBV12-3 or TRBV12-4 to TRBJ1-2; 7 nucleotides agree with TRBD1. The V and J ends lost 1 base and 0 bases, in that order; junction bases with no gene match: 11. The CDR3 has 18 amino acids. CDR3 nucleotide sequence: TGTGCCAGCAGTTTAGGGGCCGGGACAGATACCACTAACTATGGCTACACCTTC. It translates to CASSLGAGTDTTNYGYTF.

This clonotype ranks as medium-sized. The rearrangement uses TRBV12-3 or TRBV12-4 and TRBJ1-2; no definite D call. Between the trimmed V and J ends, which lost 6 bases and 4 bases, there was a span of 6 bases. The CDR3 spans 11 residues. CDR3 nucleotide sequence: TGTGCCAGCAGGCTCTTCTATGGCTACACCTTC. Translation: CASRLFYGYTF.

This chain connects TRBV12-3 or TRBV12-4 to TRBJ1-2; D uncertain. The CDR3 is made up of 16 amino acids. Trimming cost V 5 bases and J 3 bases, with 19 bases left between them. This CDR3 is CASSPEGGSTDYGYTF. DNA of the CDR3: TGTGCCAGCAGTCCCGAAGGAGGTTCCACGGACTATGGCTACACCTTC.

By share, this clonotype counts as medium-sized. This chain connects TRBV12-3 or TRBV12-4 to TRBJ1-2, with D unclear. The CDR3 sequence is 13 residues long. V lost 5 bases to trimming and J lost 4 bases, with 11 bases between them. The CDR3 region is CASSREGAYGYTF. For the CDR3, the DNA is TGTGCCAGCAGTAGGGAGGGTGCCTATGGCTACACCTTC.

This clonotype ranks as medium-sized. The chain combines TRBV12-5 with TRBJ1-2; 7 bases are shared with TRBD1. CDR1 and CDR2 from the germline V gene are LGHNT and FRNRAP. The CDR3 contains 14 residues. V gave up 1 base and J gave up 2 bases; unmatched junction bases: 1. CDR3: CASGLGQGNYGYTF. CDR3 DNA sequence: TGTGCTAGTGGTTTGGGACAGGGAAACTATGGCTACACCTTC.

By share, this clonotype counts as medium-sized. V gene TRBV12-3 or TRBV12-4 combines with J gene TRBJ1-2; 8 bases are a match to TRBD1. The CDR3 runs to 15 residues. Unmatched junction bases numbered 6, after V lost 0 bases and J lost 6 bases. Written as DNA, the CDR3 is TGTGCCAGCAGTTTAGCCCCGACAGGGGATGATGGCTACACCTTC. Protein product: CASSLAPTGDDGYTF.

By share, this clonotype counts as medium-sized. The rearrangement uses TRBV12-3 or TRBV12-4 and TRBJ1-2; no clear D gene. V lost 4 bases and J 3 bases, leaving 6 bases between the germline ends. The CDR3 spans 12 residues. The DNA of the CDR3 is TGTGCCAGCAGTTCTACAGACTATGGCTACACCTTC. Its translation is CASSSTDYGYTF.

In its sample, this clonotype is medium-sized (0.01 to 0.1%). The chain links TRBV12-3 or TRBV12-4 to TRBJ1-2; a weak D match, TRBD1 (5 bases). The ends were cut back, 6 bases at V and 8 bases at J, with 10 bases in the middle. There are 11 residues in the CDR3. The CDR3 DNA reads as TGTGCCAGCAGGAGGGGTGGAGGCTACACCTTC. Translation gives CASRRGGGYTF.

By share, this clonotype counts as large (0.1 to 1%). The chain uses TRBV12-3 or TRBV12-4 and TRBJ1-2; 7 positions match TRBD1. The CDR3 runs to 15 residues. V was pared by 5 bases and J by 8 bases, with 14 bases of the junction left unmatched. The CDR3 spells CASSRRQGSVGGYTF. For the CDR3, the DNA is TGTGCCAGCAGTAGAAGACAGGGTTCGGTTGGAGGCTACACCTTC.

Points on this clonotype: Relative to the germline gene, one junction end is altered; a read error may explain this. The rearrangement links TRBV12-3 or TRBV12-4 to TRBJ1-2; D uncertain. The length of the CDR3 is 12 residues. CDR3 sequence (DNA): TGTACCAGCAGTTTCGGTGGGAGTGGCTACACCTTC. It is translated as CTSSFGGSGYTF.

This clonotype is medium-sized (0.01 to 0.1%). The rearrangement links TRBV12-3 or TRBV12-4 to TRBJ1-2, with D uncertain. The CDR3 extends over 13 amino acids. Trimming took 1 base from V and 9 from J, leaving 12 bases between them. CDR3 DNA sequence: TGTGCCAGCAGTTTAGGGGTCCATGGGCGCTACACCTTC. The encoded protein is CASSLGVHGRYTF.

By sample fraction, this clonotype is medium-sized. CDR3 sequence: CASSLTGTGQYGYTF. In DNA, the CDR3 is TGTGCCAGCAGCCTGACCGGGACAGGCCAATATGGCTACACCTTC. The chain recombines TRBV12-3 or TRBV12-4 with TRBJ1-2, with 8 nucleotides matching TRBD1. The length of the CDR3 is 15 residues. Trimming removed 6 bases from V and 5 bases from J; junction bases left unmatched: 11.

J is TRBJ1-2 and V is TRBV12-3 or TRBV12-4; D gene ambiguous. V lost 6 bases, J lost 4 bases, and 18 bases lay in between. The CDR3 runs 15 residues. CDR3: CASSLSRTAGYGYTF. CDR3 bases: TGTGCCAGCAGCTTATCGAGGACGGCTGGCTATGGCTACACCTTC.

As concerns this clonotype: Mismatch with germline at one junction end may stem from a read error. This chain joins TRBV12-3 or TRBV12-4 and TRBJ1-2; TRBD1 matches 7 bases. The CDR3 extends over 15 amino acids. CDR3 region: CASSPDRDTNYDYTF. For the CDR3, the DNA is TGTGCTAGCAGTCCCGACAGGGATACTAACTATGACTACACCTTC.

V and J are TRBV12-3 or TRBV12-4 and TRBJ1-2, with unresolved D. CDR3 length equals 14 residues. Trimming stripped 8 bases from V and 8 bases from J, with 21 bases between. Written as DNA, the CDR3 is TGTGCCAGCTCAATAGGGAGGATATGGTACGGCTACACCTTC. Translating gives CASSIGRIWYGYTF.

This rearrangement joins TRBV12-3 or TRBV12-4 to TRBJ1-2; D gene unclear. V was trimmed by 5 bases and J by 9 bases, leaving 16 bases between them. CDR3 length: 13 amino acids. The CDR3 reads CASSKAAKGSYTF. The CDR3 region has the DNA TGTGCCAGCAGTAAGGCAGCTAAAGGTAGCTACACCTTC.

By share, this clonotype counts as medium-sized (0.01 to 0.1%). V usage is TRBV12-3 or TRBV12-4 and J usage is TRBJ1-2, with unresolved D. CDR3 length: 14 residues. Trimming removed 6 bases from V and 6 bases from J, with 17 bases in between. The CDR3 sequence is CASSLALLWDGYTF. The CDR3 coding sequence is TGTGCCAGCAGCCTTGCACTTCTTTGGGATGGCTACACCTTC.